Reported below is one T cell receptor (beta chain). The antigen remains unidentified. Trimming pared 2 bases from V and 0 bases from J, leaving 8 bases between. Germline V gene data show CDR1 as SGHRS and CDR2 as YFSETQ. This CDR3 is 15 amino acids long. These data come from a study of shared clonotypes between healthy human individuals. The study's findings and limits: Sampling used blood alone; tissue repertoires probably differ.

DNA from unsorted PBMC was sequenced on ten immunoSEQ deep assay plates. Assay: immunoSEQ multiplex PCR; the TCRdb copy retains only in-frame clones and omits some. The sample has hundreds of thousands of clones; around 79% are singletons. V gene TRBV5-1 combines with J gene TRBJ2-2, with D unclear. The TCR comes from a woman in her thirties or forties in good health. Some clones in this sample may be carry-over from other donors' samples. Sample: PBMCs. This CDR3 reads CASSFGPPNTGELFF. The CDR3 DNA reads TGCGCCAGCAGCTTTGGGCCCCCGAACACCGGGGAGCTGTTTTTT. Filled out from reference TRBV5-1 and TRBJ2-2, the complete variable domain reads KAGVTQTPRYLIKTRGQQVTLSCSPISGHRSVSWYQQTPGQGLQFLFEYFSETQRNKGNFPGRFSGRQFSNSRSEMNVSTLELGDSALYLCASSFGPPNTGELFFGEGSRLTVL.